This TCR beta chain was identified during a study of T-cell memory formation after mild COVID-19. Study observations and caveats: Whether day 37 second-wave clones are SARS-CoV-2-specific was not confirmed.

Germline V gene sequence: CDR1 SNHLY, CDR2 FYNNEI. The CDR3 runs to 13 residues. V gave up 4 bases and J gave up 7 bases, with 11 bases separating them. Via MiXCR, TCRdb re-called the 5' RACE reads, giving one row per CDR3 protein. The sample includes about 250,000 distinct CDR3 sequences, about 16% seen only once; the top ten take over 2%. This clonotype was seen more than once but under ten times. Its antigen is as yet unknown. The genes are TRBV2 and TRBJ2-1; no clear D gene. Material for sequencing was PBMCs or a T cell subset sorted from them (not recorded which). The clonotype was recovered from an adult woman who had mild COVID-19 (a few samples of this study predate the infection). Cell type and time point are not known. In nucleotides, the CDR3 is TGTGCCAGCAGTGCCCTAGGCGGTAATGAGCAGTTCTTC. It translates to CASSALGGNEQFF.